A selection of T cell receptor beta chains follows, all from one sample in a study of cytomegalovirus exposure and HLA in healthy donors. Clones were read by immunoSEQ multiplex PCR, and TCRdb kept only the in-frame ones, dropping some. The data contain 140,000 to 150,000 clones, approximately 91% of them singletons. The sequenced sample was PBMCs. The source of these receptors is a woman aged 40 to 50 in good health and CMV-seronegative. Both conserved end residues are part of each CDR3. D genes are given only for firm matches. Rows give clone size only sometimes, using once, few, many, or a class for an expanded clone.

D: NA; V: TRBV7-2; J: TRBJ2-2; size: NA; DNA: TGTGCCAGCAGCGAGGTAGTCATACCGAACACCGGGGAGCTGTTTTTT; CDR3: CASSEVVIPNTGELFF
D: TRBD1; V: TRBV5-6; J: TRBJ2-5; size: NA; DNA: TGTGCCAGCAGTCGCAGACCGACAGGGTTAGAGACCCAGTACTTC; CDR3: CASSRRPTGLETQYF
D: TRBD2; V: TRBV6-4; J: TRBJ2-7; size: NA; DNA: TGTGCCAGCAGTTTAAATAAGCGGGATTCCCTAACCTACGAGCAGTACTTC; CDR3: CASSLNKRDSLTYEQYF
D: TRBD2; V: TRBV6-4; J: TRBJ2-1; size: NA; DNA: TGTGCCAGCAGTGACGAGGCTAGCGGGGCCAATGAGCAGTTCTTC; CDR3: CASSDEASGANEQFF
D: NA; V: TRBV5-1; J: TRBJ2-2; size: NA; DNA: TGCGCCAGCAGCTTGGCCTCTCTAGACCTCACCGGGGAGCTGTTTTTT; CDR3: CASSLASLDLTGELFF
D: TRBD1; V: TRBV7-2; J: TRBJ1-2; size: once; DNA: TGTGCCAGCAGCCCCGGGACAGGGACCTATGGCTACACCTTC; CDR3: CASSPGTGTYGYTF
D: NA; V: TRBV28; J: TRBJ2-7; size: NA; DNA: TGTGCCAGCAGTTACACAGGGACCTACGAGCAGTACTTC; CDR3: CASSYTGTYEQYF
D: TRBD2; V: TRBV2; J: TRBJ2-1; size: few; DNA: TGTGCCAGCAACCTAGCGGGAGTCCACAATGAGCAGTTCTTC; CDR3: CASNLAGVHNEQFF
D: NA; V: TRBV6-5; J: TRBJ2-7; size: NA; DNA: TGTGCCAGCAGTTACTCGATGGTGGGACAAACCTACGAGCAGTACTTC; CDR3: CASSYSMVGQTYEQYF
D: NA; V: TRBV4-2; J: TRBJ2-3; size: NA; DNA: TGTGCCAGCAGCCAAGCGGCCCTAGCAGATACGCAGTATTTT; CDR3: CASSQAALADTQYF
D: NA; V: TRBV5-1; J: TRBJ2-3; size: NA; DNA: TGCGCCAGCAGCATTATAGCAGATACGCAGTATTTT; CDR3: CASSIIADTQYF
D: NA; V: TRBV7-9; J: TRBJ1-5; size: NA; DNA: TGTTCCAGCAGCCTTAATAGCGAACCCCAGCATTTT; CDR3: CSSSLNSEPQHF
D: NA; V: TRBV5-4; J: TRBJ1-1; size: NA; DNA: TGTGCCAGCAGCTTGTGGCGGGAGAACACTGAAGCTTTCTTT; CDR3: CASSLWRENTEAFF
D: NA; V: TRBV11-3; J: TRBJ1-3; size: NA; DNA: TGTGCCAGCAGACCGGGACACCTAGGGACCATATATTTT; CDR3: CASRPGHLGTIYF